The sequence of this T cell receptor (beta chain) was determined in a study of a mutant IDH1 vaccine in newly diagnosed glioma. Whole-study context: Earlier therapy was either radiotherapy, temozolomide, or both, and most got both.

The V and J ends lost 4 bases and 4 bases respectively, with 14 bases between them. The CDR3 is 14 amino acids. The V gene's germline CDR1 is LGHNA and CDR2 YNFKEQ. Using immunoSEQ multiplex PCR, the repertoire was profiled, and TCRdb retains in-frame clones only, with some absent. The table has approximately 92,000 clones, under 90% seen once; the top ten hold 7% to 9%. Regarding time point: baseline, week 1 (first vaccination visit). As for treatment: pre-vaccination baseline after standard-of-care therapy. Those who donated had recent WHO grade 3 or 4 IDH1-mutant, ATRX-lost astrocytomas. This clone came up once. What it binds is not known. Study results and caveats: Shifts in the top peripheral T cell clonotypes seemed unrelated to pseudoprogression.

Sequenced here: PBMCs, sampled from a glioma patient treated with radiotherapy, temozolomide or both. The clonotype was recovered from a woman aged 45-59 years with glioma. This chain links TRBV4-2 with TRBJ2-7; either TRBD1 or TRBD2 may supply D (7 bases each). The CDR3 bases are TGTGCCAGCAGCCGAGCGGGACAGAGTTACGAGCAGTACTTC. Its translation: CASSRAGQSYEQYF.